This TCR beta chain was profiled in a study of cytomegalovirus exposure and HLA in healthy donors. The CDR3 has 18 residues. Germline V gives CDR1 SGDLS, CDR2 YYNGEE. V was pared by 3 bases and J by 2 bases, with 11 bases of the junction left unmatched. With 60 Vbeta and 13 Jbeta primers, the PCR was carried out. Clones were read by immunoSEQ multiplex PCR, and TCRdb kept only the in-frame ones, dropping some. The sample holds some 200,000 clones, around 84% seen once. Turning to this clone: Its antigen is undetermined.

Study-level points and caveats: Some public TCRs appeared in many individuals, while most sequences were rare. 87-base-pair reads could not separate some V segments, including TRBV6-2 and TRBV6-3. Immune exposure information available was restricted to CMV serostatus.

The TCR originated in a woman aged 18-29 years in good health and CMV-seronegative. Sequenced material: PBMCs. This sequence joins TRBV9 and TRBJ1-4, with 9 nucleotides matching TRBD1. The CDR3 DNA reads TGTGCCAGCAGCGCCCGGACAGGGGAAGTGGCGACTAATGAAAAACTGTTTTTT. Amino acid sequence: CASSARTGEVATNEKLFF.